Shown below are 12 T cell receptor beta chains from a single sample sequenced in a study of blood T cell repertoires in COVID-19. Profiled with immunoSEQ multiplex PCR; TCRdb holds only in-frame clones, not every one. The repertoire has some 150,000 clones, 80% to 90% of them found once; the top ten carry 3% to 4.5%. The sequenced sample was peripheral blood. These receptors were collected from a woman in her sixties who had recovered from COVID-19.

The chain combines TRBV21-1 with TRBJ1-6; the table's D call of TRBD1 was not tested on the DNA. TRBV21-1 represents a pseudogene. This CDR3 is 13 amino acids long. The CDR3 DNA follows: TGTAACGGATTTGGGGGCAGGAGTTCACCCCTCCACTTT. Protein: CNGFGGRSSPLHF.

V is TRBV28 and J is TRBJ1-1; 9 bases map to TRBD1. With V trimmed by 7 bases and J by 0 bases, 9 bases remained unmatched. CDR3 length: 16 residues. Germline V lookup: CDR1 MDHEN, CDR2 SYDVKM. DNA for the CDR3: TGTGCCAGCATTGGACCGGGACAGGGACTGAACACTGAAGCTTTCTTT. This gives the protein CASIGPGQGLNTEAFF.

This chain connects TRBV12-3 or TRBV12-4 to TRBJ1-3, with D uncertain. This CDR3 spans 13 amino acids. V dropped 2 bases and J dropped 9 bases, with 11 bases sitting between them. The CDR3 here is CASSLPPGGTIYF. The CDR3 region has the DNA TGTGCCAGCAGTTTACCCCCTGGAGGCACCATATATTTT.

The V and J genes are TRBV5-1 and TRBJ1-3; 8 bases align to TRBD1. This CDR3 has 14 residues. Germline V gives CDR1 SGHRS, CDR2 YFSETQ. J was trimmed by 2 bases and V by 5 bases; bases with no gene match: 3. CDR3 in DNA: TGCGCCAGCAGGTTACAGGGGGCTGGAAACACCATATATTTT. Translated, it gives CASRLQGAGNTIYF.

The chain links TRBV28 to TRBJ1-1; D not certain. Per germline, CDR1 MDHEN and CDR2 SYDVKM. The CDR3 sequence is 14 residues long. Trimming stripped 6 bases from V and 1 base from J, with 12 bases between. As DNA, the CDR3 is TGTGCCAGCAGCAGCGGCGGACCGAACACTGAAGCTTTCTTT. Translated, it gives CASSSGGPNTEAFF. The variable domain in full, completed from reference TRBV28 and TRBJ1-1, reads DVKVTQSSRYLVKRTGEKVFLECVQDMDHENMFWYRQDPGLGLRLIYFSYDVKMKEKGDIPEGYSVSREKKERFSLILESASTNQTSMYLCASSSGGPNTEAFFGQGTRLTVV.

The V call is TRBV2, the J call TRBJ2-5; tentatively, D is TRBD1 (7 bases). CDR3 length: 17 amino acids. The V gene's germline CDR1 is SNHLY and CDR2 FYNNEI. V dropped 0 bases and J dropped 5 bases, with 19 bases sitting between them. The CDR3: CASSEALRAGGLETQYF. The CDR3 DNA sequence: TGTGCCAGCAGTGAAGCGCTTCGGGCAGGGGGACTGGAGACCCAGTACTTC.

This chain links TRBV15 with TRBJ2-6; 8 bases are shared with TRBD1. The germline CDR1 and CDR2 sequences are LNHNV and YYDKDF (reference sequence). The CDR3 runs 16 residues. V was pared by 5 bases and J by 2 bases, with 5 bases of the junction left unmatched. Written as DNA, the CDR3 is TGTGCCACCAGCTCAACAGGGGGGCCTGGGGCCAACGTCCTGACTTTC. Amino acid sequence: CATSSTGGPGANVLTF. Drawing the rest from reference TRBV15 and TRBJ2-6, the complete variable domain is DAMVIQNPRYQVTQFGKPVTLSCSQTLNHNVMYWYQQKSSQAPKLLFHYYDKDFNNEADTPDNFQSRRPNTSFCFLDIRSPGLGDTAMYLCATSSTGGPGANVLTFGAGSRLTVL.

The chain couples TRBV15 to TRBJ1-6; D unresolved. V shed 4 bases and J shed 7 bases, with 11 bases lying between them. Germline-derived CDR1 and CDR2 are LNHNV and YYDKDF (reference sequence). There are 14 residues in the CDR3. CDR3 protein: CATSTEGENSPLHF. DNA of the CDR3: TGTGCCACCAGCACGGAGGGTGAGAATTCACCCCTCCACTTT.

This clone has just a few counts. The genes are TRBV19 and TRBJ2-7; possible D gene TRBD1, 5 bases. The CDR3 length is 14 residues. The germline gives CDR1 LNHDA, CDR2 SQIVND (reference sequence). V lost 10 bases and J 1 base, leaving 17 bases between the germline ends. This chain's CDR3 is CATRPERQSYEQYF. The CDR3 DNA is TGTGCCACCCGCCCGGAGAGACAGTCCTACGAGCAGTACTTC.

Only one count was recorded for this clone. The chain combines TRBV6-4 with TRBJ1-4, with D unclear. The V end was cut by 2 bases, the J end by 3 bases, with 10 bases between. This CDR3 spans 15 amino acids. CDR1 is MRHNA and CDR2 is SNTAGT in the germline V gene. The DNA of the CDR3 is TGTGCCAGCAGTGACAAAGGGAGGGCTAATGAAAAACTGTTTTTT. Protein sequence: CASSDKGRANEKLFF.

J is TRBJ2-1 and V is TRBV10-1; TRBD2 matches at 7 bases. CDR1 is WNHNN, CDR2 SYGVQD, per germline (reference sequence). V gave up 4 bases and J gave up 4 bases; unmatched junction bases: 4. The CDR3 sequence is 14 residues long. The CDR3 region is CASSAGGGYNEQFF. Written as DNA, the CDR3 is TGCGCCAGCAGTGCTGGGGGGGGGTACAATGAGCAGTTCTTC.

V is TRBV5-1 and J is TRBJ2-1; 14 bases fit TRBD2. Unmatched junction bases numbered 2, after V lost 4 bases and J lost 5 bases. The CDR3 runs 15 residues. CDR1 and CDR2 from the germline V gene are SGHRS and YFSETQ. The CDR3 DNA is TGCGCCAGCAGCCCGACTAGCGGGGGGGACAATGAGCAGTTCTTC. Translating gives CASSPTSGGDNEQFF.